Listed below are T cell receptor beta chains from one sample, sequenced in a study of blood T cell repertoires in COVID-19. Sequencing used immunoSEQ multiplex PCR; TCRdb keeps in-frame clones, though not all of them. The table lists around 200,000 clones, approximately 81% of them singletons. Input material: peripheral blood. The receptors shown here come from a person aged 65-85 years with COVID-19, enrolled during active disease. The CDR3 runs from the conserved cysteine through the conserved F or W. A D gene is named only where the DNA matches it firmly. A clone size is listed for some rows: how often the clone was seen (once, few, many), or a class if it is expanded.

size: .; V: TRBV11-2; D: TRBD1; J: TRBJ1-2; DNA: TGTGCCAGCAGCTTAGTTCTGGGACAGAGTAACTATGGCTACACCTTC; CDR3: CASSLVLGQSNYGYTF
size: few; V: TRBV27; D: .; J: TRBJ1-1; DNA: TGTGCCAGCAGTTTGGTCCTTAGCGCTGAAGCTTTCTTT; CDR3: CASSLVLSAEAFF
size: once; V: TRBV6-2/TRBV6-3; D: .; J: TRBJ1-3; DNA: TGTGCCAGCAGTTACGGTGCATGGAGGCCTGGAAACACCATATATTTT; CDR3: CASSYGAWRPGNTIYF
size: .; V: TRBV7-9; D: .; J: TRBJ2-3; DNA: TGTGCCAGTGGTGGGGGGGGCCATCCCCGCACAGATACGCAGTATTTT; CDR3: CASGGGGHPRTDTQYF
size: .; V: TRBV7-9; D: .; J: TRBJ1-1; DNA: TGTGCCAGCAGCCCGGACAGAGCCACTGAAGCTTTCTTT; CDR3: CASSPDRATEAFF
size: .; V: TRBV20-1; D: .; J: TRBJ1-3; DNA: TGCAGTGCCCCCTTTTTAAACACCATATATTTT; CDR3: CSAPFLNTIYF
size: .; V: TRBV6-5; D: .; J: TRBJ2-3; DNA: TGTGCCAGCAGTCACAGTATGGCAGATACGCAGTATTTT; CDR3: CASSHSMADTQYF
size: .; V: TRBV5-1; D: TRBD2; J: TRBJ2-2; DNA: TGCGCCAGCAGCTTGGGACTAGCGGGACTGGCCGGGGAGCTGTTTTTT; CDR3: CASSLGLAGLAGELFF
size: once; V: TRBV28; D: .; J: TRBJ2-3; DNA: TGTGCCAGCAGCTCTCGCACAGATACGCAGTATTTT; CDR3: CASSSRTDTQYF
size: .; V: TRBV30; D: .; J: TRBJ2-1; DNA: TGTGCCTGGAACGAGCGGGCCTACAATGAGCAGTTCTTC; CDR3: CAWNERAYNEQFF
size: .; V: TRBV19; D: .; J: TRBJ1-5; DNA: TGTGCCAGTAACAGGGCCAATCAGCCCCAGCATTTT; CDR3: CASNRANQPQHF
size: .; V: TRBV27; D: .; J: TRBJ1-2; DNA: TGTGCCAGCAGTTTATCCCCAGGATTAACTGGCTACACCTTC; CDR3: CASSLSPGLTGYTF
size: .; V: TRBV12-3/TRBV12-4; D: .; J: TRBJ1-2; DNA: TGTGCCAGCAGTCCCGCACGTCAGGGTGGCTACACCTTC; CDR3: CASSPARQGGYTF
size: .; V: TRBV7-2; D: TRBD2; J: TRBJ2-3; DNA: TGTGCCAGCAGCAATCCCCGGGGGGGGCGCACAGATACGCAGTATTTT; CDR3: CASSNPRGGRTDTQYF
size: few; V: TRBV7-8; D: .; J: TRBJ1-2; DNA: TGTGCCAGCAGCTTAGAATCATATGGCTACACCTTC; CDR3: CASSLESYGYTF
size: .; V: TRBV5-1; D: TRBD1; J: TRBJ1-1; DNA: TGCGCCAGCAGCCCGGACAGGGTAGGGGACACTGAAGCTTTCTTT; CDR3: CASSPDRVGDTEAFF
size: .; V: TRBV19; D: .; J: TRBJ1-3; DNA: TGTGCCAGTGCGCGGGGGCGGACAGCCTCTGGAAACACCATATATTTT; CDR3: CASARGRTASGNTIYF
size: .; V: TRBV10-3; D: TRBD1; J: TRBJ1-1; DNA: TGTGCCATCAGTCCGGACAGGGGGAACACTGAAGCTTTCTTT; CDR3: CAISPDRGNTEAFF
size: .; V: TRBV6-5; D: TRBD2; J: TRBJ2-7; DNA: TGTGCCAGCAGTTATGAAGCGGGATTCTCCTACGAGCAGTACTTC; CDR3: CASSYEAGFSYEQYF
size: .; V: TRBV6-2/TRBV6-3; D: .; J: TRBJ1-2; DNA: TGTGCCAGCAGTTACCGGGGAGGTACTAACTATGGCTACACCTTC; CDR3: CASSYRGGTNYGYTF
size: .; V: TRBV9; D: TRBD2; J: TRBJ2-1; DNA: TGTGCCAGCAGCGTAGAGGCTAGCGGGAGATACAATGAGCAGTTCTTC; CDR3: CASSVEASGRYNEQFF
size: .; V: TRBV30; D: .; J: TRBJ2-7; DNA: TGTGCCTGGAGTCCCACAGGGTACGAGCAGTACTTC; CDR3: CAWSPTGYEQYF
size: .; V: TRBV11-2; D: .; J: TRBJ2-7; DNA: TGTGCCAGCAGCTTAGGTTCCACGAGGGCCTACGAGCAGTACTTC; CDR3: CASSLGSTRAYEQYF
size: .; V: TRBV30; D: TRBD2; J: TRBJ2-1; DNA: TGTGCCTGGACCAGGACCGGACTAGCGGGATACAATGAGCAGTTCTTC; CDR3: CAWTRTGLAGYNEQFF
size: .; V: TRBV5-4; D: .; J: TRBJ1-2; DNA: TGTGCCAGCAGCTTGGAACGGGAGGGTTACGGAGCTGGCTACACCTTC; CDR3: CASSLEREGYGAGYTF
size: .; V: TRBV5-1; D: TRBD2; J: TRBJ2-2; DNA: TGCGCCAGCAGCCTTAGGACTAGAGACACCGGGGAGCTGTTTTTT; CDR3: CASSLRTRDTGELFF
size: .; V: TRBV9; D: .; J: TRBJ1-5; DNA: TGTGCCAGCGGCACTGGGGGGGTCGACAATCAGCCCCAGCATTTT; CDR3: CASGTGGVDNQPQHF
size: .; V: TRBV2; D: TRBD2; J: TRBJ2-5; DNA: TGTGCCACCTTGGGACTAGCGAGAGAGACCCAGTACTTC; CDR3: CATLGLARETQYF
size: .; V: TRBV5-1; D: .; J: TRBJ2-1; DNA: TGCGCCAGCAGCTTACCATCCGGGGACTCCTACAATGAGCAGTTCTTC; CDR3: CASSLPSGDSYNEQFF
size: once; V: TRBV7-2; D: TRBD1; J: TRBJ1-1; DNA: TGTGCCAGCAGCTTACAGGGGGGTGGGACTGAAGCTTTCTTT; CDR3: CASSLQGGGTEAFF
size: .; V: TRBV7-2; D: .; J: TRBJ1-5; DNA: TGTGCCAGCAGCTTAACGTTAGGGGGTAGTAATCAGCCCCAGCATTTT; CDR3: CASSLTLGGSNQPQHF
size: .; V: TRBV4-2; D: .; J: TRBJ1-2; DNA: TGTGCCAGCAGCCAAGATTGGCAGGTTGGCTATGGCTACACCTTC; CDR3: CASSQDWQVGYGYTF
size: .; V: TRBV11-1; D: TRBD1; J: TRBJ2-2; DNA: TGTGCCAGCAGACGGACAGGGGTTTCCGGGGAGCTGTTTTTT; CDR3: CASRRTGVSGELFF
size: .; V: TRBV9; D: .; J: TRBJ2-3; DNA: TGTGCCAGCAGCGTATCCGGGGTCCTCCTTGATACGCAGTATTTT; CDR3: CASSVSGVLLDTQYF
size: few; V: TRBV24-1; D: TRBD2; J: TRBJ2-1; DNA: TGTGCCACCAGTAAGGGACTACTCAACAATGAGCAGTTCTTC; CDR3: CATSKGLLNNEQFF
size: .; V: TRBV19; D: .; J: TRBJ1-1; DNA: TGTGCCAGTAGCCAGGGAAGGGGCACTGAAGCTTTCTTT; CDR3: CASSQGRGTEAFF
size: .; V: TRBV7-2; D: .; J: TRBJ2-6; DNA: TGTGCCAGCAAACGAGCGCCGACCGGATACTCTGGGGCCAACGTCCTGACTTTC; CDR3: CASKRAPTGYSGANVLTF
size: .; V: TRBV10-2; D: TRBD2; J: TRBJ2-1; DNA: TGCGCCAGCAGTGAGGGACTAGCGGGAGTCTCAACTGAGCAGTTCTTC; CDR3: CASSEGLAGVSTEQFF
size: few; V: TRBV19; D: .; J: TRBJ2-5; DNA: TGTGCCAGTAGTATAGTGGTTTTCGGAGAGACCCAGTACTTC; CDR3: CASSIVVFGETQYF
size: .; V: TRBV7-8; D: .; J: TRBJ2-5; DNA: TGTGCCAGCAGCTTCCAGGGTCTAGAGACCCAGTACTTC; CDR3: CASSFQGLETQYF
size: .; V: TRBV7-2; D: TRBD1; J: TRBJ2-3; DNA: TGTGCCAGCAGGGGACAGGGTCCATTCCATACGCAGTATTTT; CDR3: CASRGQGPFHTQYF
size: .; V: TRBV9; D: TRBD2; J: TRBJ2-2; DNA: TGTGCCAGCAGCGTACGAAGGACTAGCGGGAGCGGTGGGGAGCTGTTTTTT; CDR3: CASSVRRTSGSGGELFF
size: .; V: TRBV28; D: .; J: TRBJ1-6; DNA: TGTGCCAGCAGGAGACAGGTCGGGTCACCCCTCCACTTT; CDR3: CASRRQVGSPLHF
size: .; V: TRBV4-1; D: TRBD1; J: TRBJ2-1; DNA: TGCGCCAGCAGCCAAGATCGGACAGGGGGTACCTGGAATGAGCAGTTCTTC; CDR3: CASSQDRTGGTWNEQFF
size: .; V: TRBV30; D: .; J: TRBJ1-5; DNA: TGTGCCTGGAGTGTTGGGCGCAATCAGCCCCAGCATTTT; CDR3: CAWSVGRNQPQHF
size: .; V: TRBV7-2; D: TRBD1; J: TRBJ1-3; DNA: TGTGCCAGCAGCCTCGGGGACAGCTCTGGAAACACCATATATTTT; CDR3: CASSLGDSSGNTIYF
size: .; V: TRBV6-6; D: TRBD1; J: TRBJ1-5; DNA: TGTGCCAGCAGTTCCGGACCGGACAGGGGAGGGTTACCCCAGCATTTT; CDR3: CASSSGPDRGGLPQHF
size: .; V: TRBV18; D: TRBD1; J: TRBJ2-6; DNA: TGTGCCAGTTCGGACAGGGGAGGGCCCGGGGCCAACGTCCTGACTTTC; CDR3: CASSDRGGPGANVLTF
size: .; V: TRBV11-3; D: .; J: TRBJ2-1; DNA: TGTGCCAGCAGCTTAGGGCCCGGGAGTAGGGATGAGCAGTTCTTC; CDR3: CASSLGPGSRDEQFF